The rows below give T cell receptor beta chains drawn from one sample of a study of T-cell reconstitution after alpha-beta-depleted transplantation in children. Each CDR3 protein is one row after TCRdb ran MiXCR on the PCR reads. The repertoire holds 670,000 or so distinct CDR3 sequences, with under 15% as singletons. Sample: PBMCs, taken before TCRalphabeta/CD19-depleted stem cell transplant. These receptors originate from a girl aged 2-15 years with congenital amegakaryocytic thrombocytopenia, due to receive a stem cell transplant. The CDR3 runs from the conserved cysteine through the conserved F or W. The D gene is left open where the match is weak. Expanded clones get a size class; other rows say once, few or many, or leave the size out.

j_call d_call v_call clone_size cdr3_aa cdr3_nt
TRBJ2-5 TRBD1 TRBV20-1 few CSAYPGGGETQYF TGCAGTGCCTACCCAGGGGGCGGAGAGACCCAGTACTTC
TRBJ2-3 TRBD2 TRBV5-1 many CASTETSASSTDTQYF TGCGCCAGCACCGAGACTAGCGCCTCTAGCACAGATACGCAGTATTTT
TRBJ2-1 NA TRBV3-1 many CASSQAPGWDQNYNEQFF TGTGCCAGCAGCCAAGCCCCTGGTTGGGACCAGAACTACAATGAGCAGTTCTTC
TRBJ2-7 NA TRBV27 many CATKTGLGEQYF TGTGCCACCAAAACAGGCCTTGGAGAGCAGTACTTC
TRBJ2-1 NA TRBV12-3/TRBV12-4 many CASRTTGGFQFF TGTGCCAGCAGGACCACAGGAGGTTTCCAGTTCTTC
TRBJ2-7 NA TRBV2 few CASKELYEQYF TGTGCCAGTAAGGAACTCTACGAGCAGTACTTC
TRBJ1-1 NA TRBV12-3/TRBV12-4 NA CASRLQGLAEAFF TGTGCCAGCAGGTTACAGGGTTTGGCTGAAGCTTTCTTT
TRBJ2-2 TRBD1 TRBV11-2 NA CASSKNPGQGAVGELFF TGTGCCAGCAGCAAAAATCCGGGACAGGGGGCTGTCGGGGAGCTGTTTTTT
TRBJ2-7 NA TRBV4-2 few CASSQYFPGSYEQYF TGTGCCAGCAGCCAATATTTTCCAGGGAGTTACGAGCAGTACTTC
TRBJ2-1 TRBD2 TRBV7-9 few CASSFTASGRALNEQFF TGTGCCAGCAGCTTTACCGCAAGCGGGAGGGCCCTCAATGAGCAGTTCTTC